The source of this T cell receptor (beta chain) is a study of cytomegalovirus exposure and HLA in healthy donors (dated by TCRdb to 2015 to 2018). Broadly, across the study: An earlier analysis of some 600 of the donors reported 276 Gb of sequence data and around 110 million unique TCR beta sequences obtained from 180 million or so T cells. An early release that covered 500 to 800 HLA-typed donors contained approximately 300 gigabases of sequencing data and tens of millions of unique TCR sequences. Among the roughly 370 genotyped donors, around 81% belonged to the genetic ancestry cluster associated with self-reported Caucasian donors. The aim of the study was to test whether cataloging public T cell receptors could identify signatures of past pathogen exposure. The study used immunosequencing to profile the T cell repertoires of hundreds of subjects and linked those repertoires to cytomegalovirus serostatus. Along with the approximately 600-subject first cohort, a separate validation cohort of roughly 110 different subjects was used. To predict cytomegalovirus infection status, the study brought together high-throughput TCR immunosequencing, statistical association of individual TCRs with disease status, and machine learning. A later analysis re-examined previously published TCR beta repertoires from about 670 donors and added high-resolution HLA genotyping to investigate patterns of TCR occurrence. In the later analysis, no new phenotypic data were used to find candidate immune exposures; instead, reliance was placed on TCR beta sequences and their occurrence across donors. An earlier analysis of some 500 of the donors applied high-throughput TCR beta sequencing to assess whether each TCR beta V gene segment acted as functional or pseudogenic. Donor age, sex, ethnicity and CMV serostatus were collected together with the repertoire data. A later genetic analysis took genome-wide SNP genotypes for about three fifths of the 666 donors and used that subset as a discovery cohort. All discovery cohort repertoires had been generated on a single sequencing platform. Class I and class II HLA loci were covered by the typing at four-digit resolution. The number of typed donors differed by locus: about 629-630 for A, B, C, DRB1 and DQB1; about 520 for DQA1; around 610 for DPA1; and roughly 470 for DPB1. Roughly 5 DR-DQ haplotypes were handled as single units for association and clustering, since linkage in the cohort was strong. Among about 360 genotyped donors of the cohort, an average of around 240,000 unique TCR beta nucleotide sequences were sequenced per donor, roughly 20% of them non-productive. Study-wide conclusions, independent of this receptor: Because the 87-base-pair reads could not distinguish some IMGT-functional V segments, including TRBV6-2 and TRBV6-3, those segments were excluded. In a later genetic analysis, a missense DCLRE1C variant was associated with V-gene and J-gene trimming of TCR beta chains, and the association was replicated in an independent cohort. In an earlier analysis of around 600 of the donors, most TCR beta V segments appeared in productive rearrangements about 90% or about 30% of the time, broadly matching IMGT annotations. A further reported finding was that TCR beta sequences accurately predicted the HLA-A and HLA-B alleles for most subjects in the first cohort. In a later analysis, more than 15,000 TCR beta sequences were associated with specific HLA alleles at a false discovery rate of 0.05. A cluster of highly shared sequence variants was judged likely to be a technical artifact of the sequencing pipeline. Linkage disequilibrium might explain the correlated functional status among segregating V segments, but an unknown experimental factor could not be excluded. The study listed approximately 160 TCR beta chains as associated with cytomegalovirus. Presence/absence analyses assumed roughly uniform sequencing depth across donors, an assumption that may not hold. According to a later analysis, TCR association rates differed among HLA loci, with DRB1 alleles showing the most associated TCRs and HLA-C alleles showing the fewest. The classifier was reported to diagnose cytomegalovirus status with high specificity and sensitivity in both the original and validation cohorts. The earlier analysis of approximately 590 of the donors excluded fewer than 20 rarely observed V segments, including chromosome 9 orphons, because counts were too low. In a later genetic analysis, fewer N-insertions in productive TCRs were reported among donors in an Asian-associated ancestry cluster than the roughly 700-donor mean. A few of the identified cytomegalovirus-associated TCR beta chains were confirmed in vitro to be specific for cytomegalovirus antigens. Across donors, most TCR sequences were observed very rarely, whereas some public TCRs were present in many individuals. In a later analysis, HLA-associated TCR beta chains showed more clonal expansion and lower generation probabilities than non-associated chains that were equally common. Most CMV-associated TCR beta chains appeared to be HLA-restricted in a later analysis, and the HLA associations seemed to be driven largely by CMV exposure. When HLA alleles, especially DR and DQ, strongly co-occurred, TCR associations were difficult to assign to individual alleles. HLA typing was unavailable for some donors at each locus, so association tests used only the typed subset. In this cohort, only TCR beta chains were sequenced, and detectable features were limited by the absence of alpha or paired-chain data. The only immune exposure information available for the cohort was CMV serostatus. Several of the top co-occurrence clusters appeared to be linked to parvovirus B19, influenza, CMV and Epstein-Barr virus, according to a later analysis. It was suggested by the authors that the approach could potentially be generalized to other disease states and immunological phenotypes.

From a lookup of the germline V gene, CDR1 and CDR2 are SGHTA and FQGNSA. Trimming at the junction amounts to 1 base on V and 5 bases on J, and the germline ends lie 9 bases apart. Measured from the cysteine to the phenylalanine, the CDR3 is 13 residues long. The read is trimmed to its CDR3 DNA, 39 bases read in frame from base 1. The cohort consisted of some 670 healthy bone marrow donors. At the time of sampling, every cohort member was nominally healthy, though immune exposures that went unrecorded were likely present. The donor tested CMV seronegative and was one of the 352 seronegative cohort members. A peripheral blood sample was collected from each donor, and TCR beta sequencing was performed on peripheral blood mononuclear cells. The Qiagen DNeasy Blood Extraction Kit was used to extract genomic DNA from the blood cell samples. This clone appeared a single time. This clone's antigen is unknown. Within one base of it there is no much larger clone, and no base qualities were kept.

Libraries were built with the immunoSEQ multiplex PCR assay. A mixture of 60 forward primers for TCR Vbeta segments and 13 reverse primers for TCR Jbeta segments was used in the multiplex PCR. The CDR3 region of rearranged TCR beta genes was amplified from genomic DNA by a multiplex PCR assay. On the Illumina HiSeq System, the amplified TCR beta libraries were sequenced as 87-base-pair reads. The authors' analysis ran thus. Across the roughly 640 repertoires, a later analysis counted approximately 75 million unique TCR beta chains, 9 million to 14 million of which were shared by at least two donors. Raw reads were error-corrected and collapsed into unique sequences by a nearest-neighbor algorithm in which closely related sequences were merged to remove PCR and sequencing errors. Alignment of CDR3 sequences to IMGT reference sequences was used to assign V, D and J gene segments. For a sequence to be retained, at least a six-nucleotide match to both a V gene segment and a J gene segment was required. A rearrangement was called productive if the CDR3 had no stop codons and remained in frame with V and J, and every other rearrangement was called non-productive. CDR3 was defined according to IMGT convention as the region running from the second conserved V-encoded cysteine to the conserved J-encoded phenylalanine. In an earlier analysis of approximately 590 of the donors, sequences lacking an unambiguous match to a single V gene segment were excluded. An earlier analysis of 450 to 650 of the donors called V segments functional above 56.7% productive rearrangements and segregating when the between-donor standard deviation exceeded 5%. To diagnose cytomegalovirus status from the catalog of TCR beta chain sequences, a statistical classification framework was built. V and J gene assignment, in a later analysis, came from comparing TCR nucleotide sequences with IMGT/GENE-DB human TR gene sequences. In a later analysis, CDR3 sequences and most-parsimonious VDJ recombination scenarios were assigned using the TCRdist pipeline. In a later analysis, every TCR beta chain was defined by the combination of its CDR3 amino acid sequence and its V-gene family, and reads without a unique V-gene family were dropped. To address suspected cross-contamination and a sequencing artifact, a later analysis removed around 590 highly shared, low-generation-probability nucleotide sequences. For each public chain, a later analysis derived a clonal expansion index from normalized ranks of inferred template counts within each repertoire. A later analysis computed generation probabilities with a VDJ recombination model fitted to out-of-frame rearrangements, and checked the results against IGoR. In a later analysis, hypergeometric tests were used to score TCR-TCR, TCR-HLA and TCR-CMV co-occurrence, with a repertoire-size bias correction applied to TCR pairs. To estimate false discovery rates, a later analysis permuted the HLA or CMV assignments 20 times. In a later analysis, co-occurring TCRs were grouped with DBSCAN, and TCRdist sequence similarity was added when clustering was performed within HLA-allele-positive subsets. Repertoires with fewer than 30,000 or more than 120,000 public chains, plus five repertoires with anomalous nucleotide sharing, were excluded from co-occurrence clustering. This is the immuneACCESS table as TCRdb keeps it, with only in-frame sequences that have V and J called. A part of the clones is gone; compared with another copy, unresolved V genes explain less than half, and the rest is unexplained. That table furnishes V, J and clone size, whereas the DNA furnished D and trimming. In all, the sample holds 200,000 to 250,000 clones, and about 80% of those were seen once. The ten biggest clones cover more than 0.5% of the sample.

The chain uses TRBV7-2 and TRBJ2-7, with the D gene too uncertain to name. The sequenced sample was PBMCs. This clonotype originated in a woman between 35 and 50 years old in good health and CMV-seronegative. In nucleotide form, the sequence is TGTGCCAGCAGCTTAGGCAGGAAGAACGAGCAGTACTTC. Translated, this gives CASSLGRKNEQYF.